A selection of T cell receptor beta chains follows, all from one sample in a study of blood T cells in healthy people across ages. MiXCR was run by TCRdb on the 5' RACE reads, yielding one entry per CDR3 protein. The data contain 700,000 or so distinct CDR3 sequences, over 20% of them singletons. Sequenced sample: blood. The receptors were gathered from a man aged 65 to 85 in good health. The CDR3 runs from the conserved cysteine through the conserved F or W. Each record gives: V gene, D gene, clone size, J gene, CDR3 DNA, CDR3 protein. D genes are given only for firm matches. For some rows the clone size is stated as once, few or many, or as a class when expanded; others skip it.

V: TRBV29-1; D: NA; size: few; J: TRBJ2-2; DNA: TGCAGCGTTGTACATGCGGCGAACACCGGGGAGCTGTTTTTT; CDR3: CSVVHAANTGELFF
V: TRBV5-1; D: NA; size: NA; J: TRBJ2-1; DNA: TGCGCCAGCAGCTTGCAGGACCCTCAAATAAACAATGAGCAGTTCTTC; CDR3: CASSLQDPQINNEQFF
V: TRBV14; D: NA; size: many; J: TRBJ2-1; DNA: TGTGCCAGCAGCCAAAGTAGCCTCGCTAGCCAGCAGTTCTTC; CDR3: CASSQSSLASQQFF
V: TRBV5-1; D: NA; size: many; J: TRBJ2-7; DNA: TGCGCCAGCAGCTTGGTTATGGGGTACGAGCAGTACTTC; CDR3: CASSLVMGYEQYF
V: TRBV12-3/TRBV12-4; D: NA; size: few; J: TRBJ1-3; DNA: TGTGCCAGCAGTTCCCGGGGGGGGAATAGCTACAGCTCTGGAAACACCATATATTTT; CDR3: CASSSRGGNSYSSGNTIYF
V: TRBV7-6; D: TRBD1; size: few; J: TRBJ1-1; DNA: TGTGCCAGCAGCTTAAGGTCTCGGGCAGGGGGACTGCTTGTCACTGAAGCTTTCTTT; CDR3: CASSLRSRAGGLLVTEAFF
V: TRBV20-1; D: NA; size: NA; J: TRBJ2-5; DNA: TGCAGTGCCCCTGACTCCCTAAGCGGGACCCAGTACTTC; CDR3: CSAPDSLSGTQYF
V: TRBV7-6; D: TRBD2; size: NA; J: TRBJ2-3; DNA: TGTGCCAGCAGCTATAGCGGGAGGGCCATAGATACGCAGTATTTT; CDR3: CASSYSGRAIDTQYF
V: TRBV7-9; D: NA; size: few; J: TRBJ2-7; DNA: TGTGCCAGCAGCTTCGGCCAGCCCTCCTACGAGCAGTACTTC; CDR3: CASSFGQPSYEQYF
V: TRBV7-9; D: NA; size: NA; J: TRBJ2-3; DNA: TGTGCCAGCAGCTTAAGGCTCGCGAGCGGCCCAGATACGCAGTATTTT; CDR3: CASSLRLASGPDTQYF
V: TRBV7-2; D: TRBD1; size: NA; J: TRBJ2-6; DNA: TGTGCCAGCAGCATCCGGGACAGGGGAGTGGGGGCCAACGCCCTGACTTTC; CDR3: CASSIRDRGVGANALTF
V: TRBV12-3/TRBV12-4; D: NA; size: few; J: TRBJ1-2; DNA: TGTGCCAGCATCCCCACGGGGTTGGGTGGCTACACCTTC; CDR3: CASIPTGLGGYTF
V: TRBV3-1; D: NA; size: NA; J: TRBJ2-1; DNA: TGTGCCAGCAGCCGTCTACCGGGGGTTTACAATGAGCAGTTCTTC; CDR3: CASSRLPGVYNEQFF
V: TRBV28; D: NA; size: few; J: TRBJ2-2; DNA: TGTGCCAGCCTTTCAGACAGAAACACCGGGGAGCTGTTTTTT; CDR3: CASLSDRNTGELFF
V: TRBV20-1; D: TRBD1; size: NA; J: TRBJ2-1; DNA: TGCAGTGCTATTAACAGGGGCCTTCCGAATGAGCAGTTCTTC; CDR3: CSAINRGLPNEQFF
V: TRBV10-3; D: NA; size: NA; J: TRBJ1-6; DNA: TGTGCCATCAGTGATTCCGAGGGTTACTCACCCCTCCACTTT; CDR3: CAISDSEGYSPLHF
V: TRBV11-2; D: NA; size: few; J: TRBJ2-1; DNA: TGTGCCAGCAGCCATTTCCATGAGCAGTTCTTC; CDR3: CASSHFHEQFF
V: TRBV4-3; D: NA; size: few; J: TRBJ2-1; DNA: TGCGCCAGCAGCCAAGGGGGAGTAGGCTACAATGAGCAGTTCTTC; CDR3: CASSQGGVGYNEQFF
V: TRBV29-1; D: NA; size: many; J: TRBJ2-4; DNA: TGCAGCGCCAGGTGGGGGTCCAAAAACATTCAGTACTTC; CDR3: CSARWGSKNIQYF
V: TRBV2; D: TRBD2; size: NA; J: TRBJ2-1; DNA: TGTGCCAGCAGTGCTACTAGCGGGGGGATGATCGGGTCGTCGAGTGGAAGCGATGAGCAGTTCTTC; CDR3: CASSATSGGMIGSSSGSDEQFF
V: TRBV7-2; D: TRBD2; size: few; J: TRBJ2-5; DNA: TGTGCCAGCACCGTAATACTAGCGGGACATCGAGAGACCCAGTACTTC; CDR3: CASTVILAGHRETQYF
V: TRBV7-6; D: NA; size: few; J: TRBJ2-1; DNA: TGTGCCAGCAGCCCGCCCCGTCCCTACAATGAGCAGTTCTTC; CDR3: CASSPPRPYNEQFF
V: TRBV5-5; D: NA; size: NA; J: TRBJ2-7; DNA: TGTGCCAGCAGCGGGGGCCCAGGGACCCCCTACGAGCGGTACTTC; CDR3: CASSGGPGTPYERYF
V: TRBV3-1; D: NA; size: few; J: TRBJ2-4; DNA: TGTGCCAGCAGCCAAGATCATGGAGGGTCCTACTTC; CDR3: CASSQDHGGSYF
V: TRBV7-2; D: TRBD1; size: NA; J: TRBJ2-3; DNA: TGTGCCAGCAGCTTAGAGGGGACAGGGATAGCAGGAAGAGGGCAGTATTTT; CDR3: CASSLEGTGIAGRGQYF
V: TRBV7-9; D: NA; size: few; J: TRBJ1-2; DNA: TGTGCGCTTGGGGTGGCAGGGCAAGACCATGGCTACACCTTC; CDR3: CALGVAGQDHGYTF
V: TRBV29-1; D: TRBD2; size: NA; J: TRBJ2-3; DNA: TGCAGCGTTGACTTTATCGGGACTAGGGTCACAGATACGCAGTATTTT; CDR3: CSVDFIGTRVTDTQYF
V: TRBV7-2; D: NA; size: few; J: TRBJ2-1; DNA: TGTGCCAGCAGCTTAGGGCCAGCGCCCTACAATGAGCAGTTCTTC; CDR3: CASSLGPAPYNEQFF
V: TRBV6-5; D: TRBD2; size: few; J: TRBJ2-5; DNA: TGTGCCAGCAGTCTCTGGACTAGCGGGCCCCAAGAGACCCAGTACTTC; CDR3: CASSLWTSGPQETQYF
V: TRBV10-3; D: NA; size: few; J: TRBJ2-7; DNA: TGTGCCATCAGAGCGGGCGGATTGTCCTACGAGCAGTACTTC; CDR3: CAIRAGGLSYEQYF
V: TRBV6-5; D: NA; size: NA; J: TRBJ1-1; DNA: TGTGCCAGCAGCACGGGGCTTACATACCGCACTGAAGCTTTCTTT; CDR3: CASSTGLTYRTEAFF
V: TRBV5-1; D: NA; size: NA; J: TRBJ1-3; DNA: TGCGCCAGCAGGGACAGTGGCTCTGGAAACACCATATATTTT; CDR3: CASRDSGSGNTIYF
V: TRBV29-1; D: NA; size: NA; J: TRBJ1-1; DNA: TGCAGCGTTAGTAAGGGCACTGAAGCTTTCTTT; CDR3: CSVSKGTEAFF
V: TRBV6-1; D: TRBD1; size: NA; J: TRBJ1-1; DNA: TGTGCCACATACAGGGGGTCCACCACAATAAACACTGAAGCTTTCTTT; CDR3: CATYRGSTTINTEAFF
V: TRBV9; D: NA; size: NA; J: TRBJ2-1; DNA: TGTGCCAGCAGTGGCTTTAGGACTACCTACAATGAGCAGTTCTTC; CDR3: CASSGFRTTYNEQFF
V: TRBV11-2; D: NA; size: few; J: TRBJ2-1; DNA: TGTGCCAGCAGCCAACAATCAGAGCAGTTCTTC; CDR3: CASSQQSEQFF
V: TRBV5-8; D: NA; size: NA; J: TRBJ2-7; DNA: TGTGCCAGCAGCTTGGTCGCCAGGGGATACGAGCAGTACTTC; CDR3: CASSLVARGYEQYF
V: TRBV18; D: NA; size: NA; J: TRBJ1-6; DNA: TGTGCCAGCTCACCAACGAGAGACATAGCGTCAGCCCTCCACTTT; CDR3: CASSPTRDIASALHF
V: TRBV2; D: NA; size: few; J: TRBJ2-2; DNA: TGTGCCAGCAGTGGGACGACCGGGGAGCTGTTTTTT; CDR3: CASSGTTGELFF
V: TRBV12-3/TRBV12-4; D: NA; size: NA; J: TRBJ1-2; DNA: TGTGCCGGTAGACGAACAGGGACTAACTATGGCTACACCTTC; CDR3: CAGRRTGTNYGYTF
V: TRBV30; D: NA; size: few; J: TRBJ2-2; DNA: TGTGCCTTGAGAGCAGGGGTCACCGGGGAGCTGTTTTTT; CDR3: CALRAGVTGELFF
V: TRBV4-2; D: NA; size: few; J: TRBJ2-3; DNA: TGTGCCAGCAGCCAAGAGGCTGCAGATACGCAGTATTTT; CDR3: CASSQEAADTQYF
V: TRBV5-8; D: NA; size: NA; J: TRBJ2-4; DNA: TGTGCCAGCAGCTTGGCAGAACTAGCCAAAAACATTCAGTACTTC; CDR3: CASSLAELAKNIQYF
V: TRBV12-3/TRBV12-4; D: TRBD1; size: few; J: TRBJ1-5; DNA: TGTGCCAGCAGCCCCCGTCCAGGGGGCTATCATCAGCCCCAGCATTTT; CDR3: CASSPRPGGYHQPQHF
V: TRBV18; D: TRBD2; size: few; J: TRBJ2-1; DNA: TGTGCCAGCTCACCGGGTAGCGGGAGCCCCTCCTACAATGAGCAGTTCTTC; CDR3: CASSPGSGSPSYNEQFF
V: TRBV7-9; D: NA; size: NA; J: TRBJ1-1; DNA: TGTGCCAGCAGCTTACCCACTGAAGCTTTCTTT; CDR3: CASSLPTEAFF
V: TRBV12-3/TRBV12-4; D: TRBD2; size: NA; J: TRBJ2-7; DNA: TGTGCCAGCAGTTTAGGCGCACTAGCGGCTTACGAGCAGTACTTC; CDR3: CASSLGALAAYEQYF
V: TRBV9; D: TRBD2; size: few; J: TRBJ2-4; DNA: TGTGCCAGCAGCGTCGGACTAGGGGAAAACATTCAGTACTTC; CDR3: CASSVGLGENIQYF
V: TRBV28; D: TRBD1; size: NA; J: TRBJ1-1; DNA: TGTGCCAGCAGTCCCCCCCGGACAGGGTCGCGCACTGAAGCTTTCTTT; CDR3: CASSPPRTGSRTEAFF
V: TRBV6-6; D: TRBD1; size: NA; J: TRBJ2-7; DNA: TGTGCCACCAGACAGGGGACATCCTACGAGCAGTACTTC; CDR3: CATRQGTSYEQYF
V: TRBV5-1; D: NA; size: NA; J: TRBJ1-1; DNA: TGCGCCAGCAGCTTAGGGTCCGTTCCTGAAGCTTTCTTT; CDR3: CASSLGSVPEAFF
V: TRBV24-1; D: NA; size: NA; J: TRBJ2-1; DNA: TGTGCCACCAGTGAAGGCTTATACAATGAGCAGTTCTTC; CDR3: CATSEGLYNEQFF
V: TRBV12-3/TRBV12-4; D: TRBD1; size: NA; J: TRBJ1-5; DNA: TGTGCCAGCAGAACCGGGACAGCGATCAATCAGCCCCAGCATTTT; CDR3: CASRTGTAINQPQHF
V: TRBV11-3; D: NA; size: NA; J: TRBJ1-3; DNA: TGTGCCAGCAGCTTAACCAGCAACAGGGACTCTGGAAACACCGTATATTTT; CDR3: CASSLTSNRDSGNTVYF